A single sample gave rise to the 30 T cell receptor beta chains below, sequenced in a study of human versus mouse CDR3 diversity and MHC coevolution. Generated by immunoSEQ multiplex PCR, the TCRdb table keeps only in-frame clones and is missing some. The data show about 73,000 clones, less than 95% seen once. Sequences were obtained from naive CD4+ T cells from blood. Subset: CD45RO-negative CD62L-positive naive CD4 T cells. The receptors derive from a person between 25 and 70 years old in good health.

V gene TRBV18 combines with J gene TRBJ1-1; 9 nucleotides agree with TRBD1. Looked up from germline, CDR1 is KGHSH and CDR2 is LQKENI. The V and J ends lost 6 bases and 6 bases, in that order; junction bases with no gene match: 8. The CDR3 has 14 amino acids. CDR3 nucleotide sequence: TGTGCCAGCTCCCACTTCGGACAGGGGCCTGAAGCTTTCTTT. The encoded protein is CASSHFGQGPEAFF.

This clone was counted a single time. This chain joins TRBV4-1 and TRBJ2-7; tentatively, D is TRBD2 (6 bases). Germline V gene sequence: CDR1 MGHRA, CDR2 YSYEKL. The CDR3 covers 12 residues. Trimming took off 3 bases at V and 6 bases at J, with 9 bases between the two ends. Here the CDR3 DNA reads TGCGCCAGCAGCCAGGAGGGCTCCGAGCAGTACTTC. This codes for CASSQEGSEQYF.

In this sample, this clone turned up once. This chain joins TRBV11-2 and TRBJ2-5; 7 nucleotides align to TRBD2. The germline gives CDR1 SGHAT, CDR2 FQNNGV. The CDR3 totals 14 residues. With 1 base clipped from V and 11 bases from J, the junction kept 10 bases outside the gene matches. Written as DNA, the CDR3 is TGTGCCAGCAGCTTAGGTGAGGTAGCGGGCGGTCAGTACTTC. It yields the protein CASSLGEVAGGQYF.

The chain recombines TRBV5-1 with TRBJ2-2, with D possibly being TRBD1 (6 bases). The CDR3 loop spans 14 amino acids. Germline CDR1 is SGHRS and CDR2 is YFSETQ. V was clipped by 4 bases and J by 2 bases, with 9 bases between them. The CDR3 nucleotides read TGCGCCAGCAGCGCACAGGGTAACACCGGGGAGCTGTTTTTT. This encodes CASSAQGNTGELFF.

The V and J genes are TRBV5-1 and TRBJ2-1; D may be TRBD1 (6 bases). Trimming removed 2 bases from V and 6 bases from J, with 15 bases in between. The CDR3 runs to 15 residues. Germline V CDR1 and CDR2: SGHRS, YFSETQ. CDR3 coding DNA: TGCGCCAGCAGCTTTCAGGGGACCGAAACCAATGAGCAGTTCTTC. This gives the protein CASSFQGTETNEQFF.

The V call is TRBV7-2, the J call TRBJ1-6; TRBD1 matches 11 bases. From germline, CDR1 is SGHTA and CDR2 FQGNSA. This CDR3 is 14 amino acids long. The J segment lost 10 bases and the V segment lost 3 bases, leaving 2 bases of the junction unmatched. The CDR3 region has the DNA TGTGCCAGCAGCTTGGGACAGGGGGGATCACCCCTCCACTTT. It yields the protein CASSLGQGGSPLHF.

J is TRBJ1-1 and V is TRBV11-2; possible D gene TRBD1, 6 bases. V gave up 5 bases and J gave up 3 bases, with 16 bases separating them. The germline V gene has CDR1 SGHAT and CDR2 FQNNGV. This CDR3 contains 15 residues. The CDR3: CASSAGQWLDTEAFF. The CDR3 DNA reads as TGTGCCAGCAGCGCTGGACAGTGGTTAGACACTGAAGCTTTCTTT.

This chain links TRBV27 with TRBJ2-7; 8 nucleotides align to TRBD2. The CDR3 is 12 residues long. Unmatched junction bases numbered 0, after V lost 5 bases and J lost 3 bases. Germline V gives CDR1 MNHEY, CDR2 SMNVEV (reference sequence). Here the CDR3 DNA reads TGTGCCAGCAGTCGGGGGGGCTACGAGCAGTACTTC. Residues: CASSRGGYEQYF.

The CDR3 region is CASSQDVATGELFF. CDR3 DNA: TGTGCCAGCAGCCAAGATGTTGCGACCGGGGAGCTGTTTTTT. V gene TRBV14 combines with J gene TRBJ2-2, with D uncertain. This CDR3 region has 14 residues. Germline V gene lookup returns CDR1 SGHDN and CDR2 FVKESK. The V and J ends lost 0 bases and 5 bases respectively, with 7 bases between them.

The chain employs TRBV18 and TRBJ1-1; perhaps TRBD1 as D (5 bases). The CDR3 spans 13 residues. The germline gives CDR1 KGHSH, CDR2 LQKENI. V lost 4 bases and J lost 1, with 7 bases in between. The DNA for the CDR3 is TGTGCCAGCTCACTCGACAGGAACACTGAAGCTTTCTTT. This encodes CASSLDRNTEAFF.

V is TRBV5-1 and J is TRBJ2-2, with a weak D call TRBD1 (5 bases). CDR3 size: 13 residues. Germline V CDR1 and CDR2: SGHRS, YFSETQ. The V end lost 2 bases, the J end lost 7 bases, and 9 bases lay between the germline ends. The CDR3 DNA reads as TGCGCCAGCAGCTTTCTGCAGGGCGGGGAGCTGTTTTTT. Translating gives CASSFLQGGELFF.

The chain is built from TRBV27 and TRBJ1-1; TRBD1 aligns across 12 bases. V shed 5 bases, J shed 2 bases, and the junction held 9 bases outside the gene matches. CDR1 is MNHEY and CDR2 is SMNVEV in the germline V gene (reference sequence). The CDR3 has 17 residues. The chain's CDR3 is CASSPTGTGGFNTEAFF. CDR3 nucleotides: TGTGCCAGCAGTCCAACCGGGACAGGGGGCTTTAACACTGAAGCTTTCTTT.

The V call is TRBV27, the J call TRBJ2-7, with TRBD1 identical over 8 bases. The CDR3 is 14 residues long. V lost 6 bases to trimming and J lost 6 bases; unmatched junction nucleotides: 10. CDR1 is MNHEY and CDR2 is SMNVEV in the germline V gene (reference sequence). Written as DNA, the CDR3 is TGTGCCAGCAGGGCAGGACAGGGTTCTTTCGAGCAGTACTTC. Protein product: CASRAGQGSFEQYF.

The chain combines TRBV6-1 with TRBJ1-2, with D unclear. The V gene lost 2 bases and the J gene lost 8 bases, with 15 bases spanning the gap. CDR3 length equals 14 residues. From germline, CDR1 is MNHNS and CDR2 SASEGT. In DNA, the CDR3 is TGTGCCAGCAGTGAATTCGTCCCCTCAGCGGGCTACACCTTC. Translating gives CASSEFVPSAGYTF.

The chain employs TRBV5-4 and TRBJ2-5, with D unclear. Trimming removed 4 bases from V and 4 bases from J, with 14 bases in between. Germline loops: CDR1 SGHNT, CDR2 YYREEE (reference sequence). The length of the CDR3 is 14 residues. CDR3 protein: CASSDERGGETQYF. CDR3 bases: TGTGCCAGCAGCGACGAGCGAGGCGGAGAGACCCAGTACTTC.

The V and J genes are TRBV15 and TRBJ1-2, with TRBD1 identical over 7 bases. The V gene's germline CDR1 is LNHNV and CDR2 YYDKDF (reference sequence). This CDR3 contains 12 residues. V shed 6 bases and J 14 bases; nucleotides not matched to a gene: 12. The CDR3 DNA follows: TGTGCCACCAGTAACCTTGACAGGGCACCTACCTTC. It is translated as CATSNLDRAPTF. The entire variable domain, with the rest obtained from reference TRBV15 and TRBJ1-2, is as follows: DAMVIQNPRYQVTQFGKPVTLSCSQTLNHNVMYWYQQKSSQAPKLLFHYYDKDFNNEADTPDNFQSRRPNTSFCFLDIRSPGLGDTAMYLCATSNLDRAPTFGSGTRLTVV.

The chain links TRBV6-6 to TRBJ1-1, with D possibly matching TRBD1 (5 bases). V lost 8 bases to trimming and J lost 0 bases, with 10 bases between them. Germline V gene sequence: CDR1 MNHNY, CDR2 SVGAGI (reference sequence). This CDR3 spans 13 amino acids. CDR3: CASGGTVNTEAFF. CDR3 coding DNA: TGTGCCAGCGGAGGGACTGTGAACACTGAAGCTTTCTTT.

The rearrangement links TRBV23-1 to TRBJ1-5, with 7 nucleotides matching TRBD1. TRBV23-1 is assigned to the ORF class and has an uncertain function. The CDR3 spans 18 residues. With V trimmed by 2 bases and J by 0 bases, 10 bases remained unmatched. CDR3 coding DNA: TGCGCCAGCAGTCAACGGACAGGAGTCCCTTATAGCAATCAGCCCCAGCATTTT. It encodes CASSQRTGVPYSNQPQHF.

The J gene is TRBJ2-7, the V gene TRBV28; 9 nucleotides agree with TRBD1. J gave up 7 bases and V 6 bases, and 10 bases lay outside the gene matches. This CDR3 has 14 amino acids. The germline gives CDR1 MDHEN, CDR2 SYDVKM. The CDR3: CASSDGQGILEQYF. CDR3 nucleotide sequence: TGTGCCAGCAGCGACGGACAGGGGATTTTGGAGCAGTACTTC.

The genes are TRBV5-6 and TRBJ1-2, with D unclear. With 4 bases removed from V and 4 bases from J, the gap between germline ends came to 11 bases. The V gene's germline CDR1 is SGHDT and CDR2 YYEEEE. This CDR3 region has 13 residues. CDR3 sequence reads: CASSEAQSYGYTF. CDR3 DNA: TGTGCCAGCAGCGAGGCCCAGAGCTATGGCTACACCTTC. The whole variable domain, remainder taken from reference TRBV5-6 and TRBJ1-2, is DAGVTQSPTHLIKTRGQQVTLRCSPKSGHDTVSWYQQALGQGPQFIFQYYEEEERQRGNFPDRFSGHQFPNYSSELNVNALLLGDSALYLCASSEAQSYGYTFGSGTRLTVV.

The chain links TRBV13 to TRBJ1-1; TRBD1 aligns across 8 bases. Trimming took 3 bases from V and 0 from J; bases not matched to a gene: 6. CDR1 and CDR2 from the germline V gene are PRHDT and FYEKMQ (reference sequence). The CDR3 consists of 16 residues. The CDR3 DNA follows: TGTGCCAGCAGCTTGCGGACAGGGACAGTGAACACTGAAGCTTTCTTT. This codes for CASSLRTGTVNTEAFF.

J is TRBJ1-5 and V is TRBV6-1, with D perhaps matching TRBD1 (5 bases). This CDR3 spans 14 amino acids. V was cut by 8 bases and J by 1 base, with 12 bases left in between. Germline-derived CDR1 and CDR2 are MNHNS and SASEGT. As DNA, the CDR3 is TGTGCCAGCTCGGAGAAGGGGAGCAATCAGCCCCAGCATTTT. Residues: CASSEKGSNQPQHF.

The rearrangement links TRBV5-4 to TRBJ2-5; 8 nucleotides agree with TRBD1. The better agreement between TRBJ2-7 and the DNA end casts doubt on the J call. The CDR3 totals 15 residues. Germline V lookup: CDR1 SGHNT, CDR2 YYREEE (reference sequence). DNA of the CDR3: TGTGCCAGCAGCACCTACGACAGGGGAAGCTACGAGCAGTACTTC. Translating gives CASSTYDRGSYEQYF.

This clone is a singleton in its sample. The V call is TRBV30, the J call TRBJ2-1, with TRBD2 identical over 10 bases. CDR1 is GTSNPN and CDR2 is SVGIG in the germline V gene (reference sequence). There are 17 residues in the CDR3. With 2 bases clipped from V and 6 bases from J, the junction kept 13 bases outside the gene matches. The DNA for the CDR3 is TGTGCCTGGAGTCCCATAGGGCTAGCGGGAGATCTCAATGAGCAGTTCTTC. This codes for CAWSPIGLAGDLNEQFF.

This clone was counted a few times. V and J are TRBV19 and TRBJ1-5, with 7 bases identical to TRBD1. Germline V gene lookup returns CDR1 LNHDA and CDR2 SQIVND (reference sequence). V lost 7 bases, J lost 3 bases, and 6 bases stayed unmatched. The CDR3 contains 14 residues. The CDR3 loop is CASTDRDLNQPQHF. The CDR3, as DNA: TGTGCCAGTACCGACAGGGACCTCAATCAGCCCCAGCATTTT.

V gene TRBV6-5 combines with J gene TRBJ2-3, with 14 bases identical to TRBD2. Losses at the gene ends were 5 bases for V and 6 bases for J; bases not matched to a gene: 4. The CDR3 extends over 15 amino acids. Germline values: CDR1 MNHEY, CDR2 SVGAGI. The CDR3 is CASSRTSGGWDTQYF. In DNA, the CDR3 is TGTGCCAGCAGTAGGACTAGCGGGGGGTGGGATACGCAGTATTTT.

A note on this clone: The same CDR3 also results from other DNA sequences found in this sample. V is TRBV27 and J is TRBJ1-6; 7 bases are a match to TRBD1. This CDR3 has 15 residues. Germline-derived CDR1 and CDR2 are MNHEY and SMNVEV (reference sequence). The ends lost 5 bases at V and 4 bases at J; junction bases unmatched: 5. For the CDR3, the DNA is TGTGCCAGCAGTGAACAGGGGCGGTATAATTCACCCCTCCACTTT. This sequence encodes CASSEQGRYNSPLHF.

The chain carries TRBV6-5 and TRBJ1-2; the D gene is possibly TRBD1 (5 bases). The germline gives CDR1 MNHEY, CDR2 SVGAGI. The CDR3 contains 15 residues. Deletions cut 0 bases from V and 5 bases from J, with 13 bases between. CDR3 sequence: CASSYSRPDTYGYTF. DNA for the CDR3: TGTGCCAGCAGTTACTCAAGGCCGGACACATATGGCTACACCTTC.

V is TRBV27 and J is TRBJ1-2; the match to TRBD1 covers 11 bases. This CDR3 comprises 17 residues. CDR1 is MNHEY and CDR2 is SMNVEV in the germline V gene (reference sequence). The J segment lost 2 bases and the V segment lost 2 bases, leaving 7 bases of the junction unmatched. CDR3 amino acids: CASSLKGQGVWNYGYTF. For the CDR3, the DNA is TGTGCCAGCAGTTTAAAGGGACAGGGGGTATGGAACTATGGCTACACCTTC.

This chain joins TRBV6-1 and TRBJ1-5, with 7 bases matching TRBD1. V gave up 6 bases and J gave up 5 bases; unmatched junction bases: 4. Germline loops: CDR1 MNHNS, CDR2 SASEGT. The CDR3 spans 13 residues. CDR3 DNA: TGTGCCAGCAGACAGGGGTGGGATCAGCCCCAGCATTTT. It codes for CASRQGWDQPQHF.